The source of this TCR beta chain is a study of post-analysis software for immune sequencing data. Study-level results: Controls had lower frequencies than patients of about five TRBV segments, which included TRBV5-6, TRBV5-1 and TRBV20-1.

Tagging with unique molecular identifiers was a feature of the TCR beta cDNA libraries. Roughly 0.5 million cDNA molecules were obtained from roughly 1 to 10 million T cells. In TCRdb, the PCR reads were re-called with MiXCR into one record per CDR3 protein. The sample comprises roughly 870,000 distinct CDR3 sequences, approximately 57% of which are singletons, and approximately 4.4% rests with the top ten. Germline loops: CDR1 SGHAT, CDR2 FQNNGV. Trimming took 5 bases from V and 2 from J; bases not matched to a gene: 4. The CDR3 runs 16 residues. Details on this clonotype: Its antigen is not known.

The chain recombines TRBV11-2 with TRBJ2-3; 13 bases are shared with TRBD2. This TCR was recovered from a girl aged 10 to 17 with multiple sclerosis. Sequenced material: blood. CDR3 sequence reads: CASSGLAGVLTDTQYF. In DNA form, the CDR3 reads TGTGCCAGCAGCGGACTAGCGGGAGTTCTCACAGATACGCAGTATTTT.